The sample holds a few counts of the clone carrying this T cell receptor beta chain. No antigen is known for it. This specimen comes from a study of blood T cells in healthy people across ages. Study-wide results and caveats: More naive CD4+ cells and higher diversity were found in long-lived than in aged donors. Diversity of TCR beta correlated strongly with naive T cell percentage. CMV status of donors was not determined, possibly confounding expanded clonotype changes.

The second PCR ran about 6 to 11 cycles with a sample-barcoded 5' primer and J-beta primers. Each single sample gave us at least 3 million CDR3-containing paired-end reads. TCRdb re-called the 5' RACE reads with MiXCR, one entry per CDR3 protein. Among approximately 820,000 distinct CDR3 sequences, around 43% were seen once, and the ten largest hold under 20%. The sequencing sample was made of blood. The source is a man aged 55 to 70 in good health.

Here the CDR3 reads CASSQSRDSNYGYTF. The CDR3 bases are TGCGCCAGCAGCCAAAGCAGGGACTCTAACTATGGCTACACCTTC. This chain joins TRBV4-3 and TRBJ1-2; possibly TRBD1 for D (5 bases). The CDR3 loop spans 15 amino acids. The V gene's germline CDR1 is LGHNA and CDR2 YSLEER. Deletions cut 2 bases from V and 0 bases from J, with 10 bases between.